A single sample gave rise to the 32 T cell receptor beta chains below, sequenced in a study of HIV-infected patients and healthy controls. MiXCR was run by TCRdb on the 5' RACE reads, yielding one entry per CDR3 protein. The sample consists of about 67,000 distinct CDR3 sequences, about 16% of them appearing once. Sequenced input: CD4+ T cells from blood. The receptors stem from a human donor in good health.

The rearrangement links TRBV7-3 to TRBJ2-3; 15 positions agree with TRBD2. V lost 3 bases, J lost 4 bases, and 8 bases stayed unmatched. This CDR3 region has 18 residues. The germline gives CDR1 SGHTA, CDR2 FQGTGA. The CDR3 loop is CASSFGLAGGLGPDTQYF. In DNA, the CDR3 is TGTGCCAGCAGCTTCGGACTAGCGGGGGGGTTGGGGCCAGATACGCAGTATTTT.

This clonotype has just a few counts. V gene TRBV28 combines with J gene TRBJ2-7; the match to TRBD2 covers 8 bases. This CDR3 contains 12 residues. Germline CDR1 MDHEN, CDR2 SYDVKM. V trimming: 10 bases; J trimming: 4 bases; junction bases outside the gene matches: 6. CDR3 DNA sequence: TGTGCCACTCTTAGCGGGGTTTACGAGCAGTACTTC. This codes for CATLSGVYEQYF.

This clonotype has only a few counts. The chain combines TRBV7-2 with TRBJ2-3; 10 nucleotides match TRBD2. Germline V gives CDR1 SGHTA, CDR2 FQGNSA. The CDR3 runs 18 residues. V gave up 5 bases and J gave up 5 bases; unmatched junction bases: 16. CDR3: CASSRSTGAGGPQDTQYF. The CDR3 DNA reads as TGTGCCAGCAGCCGCTCGACCGGAGCGGGGGGGCCACAAGATACGCAGTATTTT. Drawing the rest from reference TRBV7-2 and TRBJ2-3, the complete variable domain is GAGVSQSPSNKVTEKGKDVELRCDPISGHTALYWYRQSLGQGLEFLIYFQGNSAPDKSGLPSDRFSAERTGGSVSTLTIQRTQQEDSAVYLCASSRSTGAGGPQDTQYFGPGTRLTVL.

V usage is TRBV19 and J usage is TRBJ1-5; 9 bases are shared with TRBD1. J lost 6 bases, V lost 3 bases, and 18 bases had no gene match. The V gene's germline CDR1 is LNHDA and CDR2 SQIVND (reference sequence). CDR3 length equals 19 residues. The CDR3 reads CASSISPRDRAWGTQPQHF. CDR3 DNA sequence: TGTGCCAGTAGTATCTCCCCCCGGGACAGGGCGTGGGGAACTCAGCCCCAGCATTTT.

This clonotype was observed a few times. This chain joins TRBV29-1 and TRBJ1-4; a weak D match, TRBD1 (5 bases). The germline gives CDR1 SQVTM, CDR2 ANQGSEA. The CDR3 consists of 14 residues. Trimming took off 4 bases at V and 8 bases at J, with 17 bases between the two ends. The CDR3 nucleotides are TGCAGCGTTGGCCTCAGGGCCGGGGAGGAAAAACTGTTTTTT. Translation: CSVGLRAGEEKLFF.

V usage is TRBV7-9 and J usage is TRBJ2-5; D possibly matches TRBD1 or TRBD2 (6 bases each). This CDR3 comprises 13 residues. Trimming removed 3 bases from V and 4 bases from J, with 9 bases in between. Germline CDR1 reads SEHNR; CDR2 reads FQNEAQ (reference sequence). The CDR3: CASSFPGAETQYF. The CDR3 DNA follows: TGTGCCAGCAGCTTTCCGGGGGCAGAGACCCAGTACTTC. Full variable domain (outside the CDR3, taken from reference TRBV7-9 and TRBJ2-5): DTGVSQNPRHKITKRGQNVTFRCDPISEHNRLYWYRQTLGQGPEFLTYFQNEAQLEKSRLLSDRFSAERPKGSFSTLEIQRTEQGDSAMYLCASSFPGAETQYFGPGTRLLVL.

This clonotype came up many times. The chain is built from TRBV12-3 or TRBV12-4 and TRBJ1-1; no firm D call. V lost 7 bases, J lost 6 bases, and 9 bases lay in between. The CDR3 loop spans 11 amino acids. For the CDR3, the DNA is TGTGCCAGCAAGATCTGGGCTGAAGCTTTCTTT. Translation: CASKIWAEAFF.

The chain recombines TRBV7-2 with TRBJ2-5; 15 nucleotides line up with TRBD2. Germline CDR1 reads SGHTA; CDR2 reads FQGNSA. The CDR3 runs 17 residues. Trimming removed 0 bases from V and 2 bases from J; junction bases left unmatched: 1. The CDR3, as DNA: TGTGCCAGCAGCTTAGCTGGGACTAGCGGGGGGCAAGAGACCCAGTACTTC. Its protein is CASSLAGTSGGQETQYF.

This clonotype showed up many times. The chain employs TRBV2 and TRBJ1-1, with D possibly matching TRBD1 (5 bases). The CDR3 consists of 14 residues. CDR1 and CDR2 from the germline V gene are SNHLY and FYNNEI. With 7 bases removed from V and 5 bases from J, the gap between germline ends came to 17 bases. In DNA form, the CDR3 reads TGTGCCAGCAACCGGAAGGGCGCAGGGACTGAAGCTTTCTTT. Amino acids: CASNRKGAGTEAFF.

This clonotype was seen at least ten times. The chain recombines TRBV11-1 with TRBJ1-6, with D maybe TRBD1 (5 bases). V lost 5 bases and J 8 bases, leaving 16 bases between the germline ends. This CDR3 is built from 15 residues. Germline CDR1 SGHAT, CDR2 FQDESV (reference sequence). The CDR3 DNA reads TGTGCCAGCAGCCGTGGGATGGGGCGGTATTCACCCCTCCACTTT. Residues: CASSRGMGRYSPLHF.

This chain connects TRBV24-1 to TRBJ2-5; D is undetermined. The germline V gene encodes CDR1 KGHDR and CDR2 SFDVKD. Deletions cut 4 bases from V and 3 bases from J, with 8 bases between. The CDR3 sequence is 13 residues long. CDR3 sequence: CATSDGPEETQYF. The CDR3 nucleotides read TGTGCCACCAGTGACGGGCCTGAAGAGACCCAGTACTTC.

A few counts support this clonotype. This sequence joins TRBV4-3 and TRBJ2-1; 8 bases are shared with TRBD1. The CDR3 totals 13 residues. CDR1 is LGHNA and CDR2 is YSLEER in the germline V gene. V shed 3 bases and J 9 bases; nucleotides not matched to a gene: 4. The CDR3 DNA follows: TGCGCCAGCAGCCAGGACAGGGTTACTGAGCAGTTCTTC. The encoded protein is CASSQDRVTEQFF.

This chain connects TRBV6-2 or TRBV6-3 to TRBJ1-1; D perhaps matches TRBD1 (5 bases). The CDR3 contains 13 residues. Germline CDR1 MNHEY, CDR2 SVGEGT. Trimming cost V 5 bases and J 2 bases, with 9 bases left between them. The CDR3 DNA is TGTGCCAGCAGTCGCAGGGATAACACTGAAGCTTTCTTT. Encoded protein: CASSRRDNTEAFF.

This clonotype has ten or more counts. V is TRBV4-1 and J is TRBJ2-1; no firm D call. CDR1 is MGHRA, CDR2 YSYEKL, per germline. The CDR3 is made up of 11 amino acids. The V end lost 5 bases, the J end lost 3 bases, and 2 bases lay between the germline ends. The chain's CDR3 is CASSYYNEQFF. The CDR3 DNA sequence: TGCGCCAGCAGCTACTACAATGAGCAGTTCTTC.

This clonotype was recorded a few times. The chain uses TRBV18 and TRBJ2-5; 7 bases match TRBD1. CDR1 is KGHSH, CDR2 LQKENI, per germline. This CDR3 has 14 residues. J gave up 2 bases and V 1 base, and 1 base lay outside the gene matches. This CDR3 is CASSPRDSQETQYF. CDR3 sequence (DNA): TGTGCCAGCTCACCACGGGACAGTCAAGAGACCCAGTACTTC.

This clonotype has only a few counts. V is TRBV18 and J is TRBJ1-1; D is unresolved. Germline loops: CDR1 KGHSH, CDR2 LQKENI. The CDR3 sequence is 14 residues long. The germline V and J ends were trimmed by 5 bases and 2 bases, with 12 bases remaining between them. CDR3 amino acids: CASSDWTVNTEAFF. CDR3 DNA sequence: TGTGCCAGCTCAGACTGGACGGTCAACACTGAAGCTTTCTTT.

This clonotype occurred many times. The J gene is TRBJ1-1, the V gene TRBV2; the D is unclear. Trimming removed 4 bases at V and 1 base at J, with 10 bases between. Germline V gene data show CDR1 as SNHLY and CDR2 as FYNNEI. CDR3 length: 14 residues. CDR3 sequence reads: CASSATIQNTEAFF. The CDR3 bases are TGTGCCAGCAGTGCCACAATACAGAACACTGAAGCTTTCTTT.

Only a few counts were recorded for this clonotype. The genes are TRBV6-1 and TRBJ1-6; no clear D gene. This CDR3 is built from 13 residues. The germline V gene encodes CDR1 MNHNS and CDR2 SASEGT. Trimming took off 2 bases at V and 4 bases at J, with 3 bases between the two ends. The CDR3 DNA is TGTGCCAGCAGTGAACCTTATAATTCACCCCTCCACTTT. The encoded protein is CASSEPYNSPLHF.

This clonotype was found a few times. CDR3 sequence (DNA): TGTGCCAGCAGTTTTCTAGGGGGGGGATTAAATCAGCCCCAGCATTTT. This sequence encodes CASSFLGGGLNQPQHF. The V and J genes are TRBV27 and TRBJ1-5, with D possibly TRBD1 on 6 matching bases. The length of the CDR3 is 16 residues. V lost 3 bases and J lost 4, with 16 bases in between. Germline lookup yields CDR1 MNHEY and CDR2 SMNVEV (reference sequence).

The table lists this clonotype with many counts. This rearrangement joins TRBV18 to TRBJ2-1; 12 bases are a match to TRBD2. Germline trimming cut 3 bases from V and 2 bases from J; bases unmatched to any gene: 5. The CDR3 loop spans 17 amino acids. Germline V gene data show CDR1 as KGHSH and CDR2 as LQKENI. For the CDR3, the DNA is TGTGCCAGCTCACCTCTCCTAGCGGGAGGGACCTACAATGAGCAGTTCTTC. Translated: CASSPLLAGGTYNEQFF.

V gene TRBV4-3 combines with J gene TRBJ1-2, with 9 bases aligning to TRBD1. V lost 3 bases to trimming and J lost 2 bases; unmatched junction nucleotides: 7. This CDR3 has 16 amino acids. From germline, CDR1 is LGHNA and CDR2 YSLEER. CDR3 nucleotide sequence: TGCGCCAGCAGCCATGAAGGGACAGGGAGGAACTATGGCTACACCTTC. Residues: CASSHEGTGRNYGYTF.

V is TRBV6-2 or TRBV6-3 and J is TRBJ1-1; D is uncertain. CDR3 length: 14 amino acids. V lost 1 base to trimming and J lost 1 base, with 7 bases between them. Germline CDR1 reads MNHEY; CDR2 reads SVGEGT. The CDR3 is CASSYLWGNTEAFF. The CDR3 DNA reads TGTGCCAGCAGTTACTTGTGGGGGAACACTGAAGCTTTCTTT.

This clonotype appeared a few times. The rearrangement uses TRBV5-4 and TRBJ2-3; D call uncertain. CDR1 is SGHNT, CDR2 YYREEE, per germline (reference sequence). The ends were cut back, 2 bases at V and 2 bases at J, with 6 bases in the middle. The length of the CDR3 is 13 residues. The CDR3 sequence is CASSLAPTDTQYF. The CDR3 region has the DNA TGTGCCAGCAGCTTAGCCCCCACAGATACGCAGTATTTT.

V and J are TRBV12-3 or TRBV12-4 and TRBJ2-2; D is ambiguous. V was shortened by 6 bases and J by 7 bases, with 9 bases between the two germline ends. The CDR3 extends over 12 amino acids. Here the CDR3 DNA reads TGTGCCAGCAGGCCGACCTACGGGGAGCTGTTTTTT. Translated, it gives CASRPTYGELFF.

This clonotype has at least ten counts. The CDR3, as DNA: TGCAGTGCCCCCCCTGGCGCAAGCACAGATACGCAGTATTTT. Protein product: CSAPPGASTDTQYF. This chain connects TRBV20-1 to TRBJ2-3; no clear D gene. In germline, CDR1 is DFQATT, CDR2 SNEGSKA (reference sequence). V was trimmed by 6 bases and J by 0 bases, leaving 13 bases between them. The CDR3 has 14 residues.

This clonotype was counted only a few times. The rearrangement joins TRBV7-9 to TRBJ2-3, with D hard to call. Germline V gives CDR1 SEHNR, CDR2 FQNEAQ (reference sequence). The V gene lost 1 base and the J gene lost 6 bases, with 11 bases spanning the gap. The CDR3 totals 14 residues. The CDR3 nucleotides read TGTGCCAGCAGCTTAGACTCAAGGATGGATACGCAGTATTTT. Protein: CASSLDSRMDTQYF.

The chain uses TRBV14 and TRBJ1-1; tentative D call: TRBD1 (5 bases). V was trimmed by 4 bases and J by 3 bases, leaving 12 bases between them. Germline CDR1 reads SGHDN; CDR2 reads FVKESK. The length of the CDR3 is 14 residues. CDR3: CASSRTWGYTEAFF. CDR3 bases: TGTGCCAGCAGCCGAACTTGGGGGTACACTGAAGCTTTCTTT.

This chain links TRBV30 with TRBJ1-1, with D possibly matching TRBD1 (6 bases). V was pared by 4 bases and J by 6 bases, with 12 bases between. The CDR3 runs to 12 residues. The germline CDR1 and CDR2 sequences are GTSNPN and SVGIG (reference sequence). This CDR3 is CAWKGGGAEAFF. CDR3 nucleotides: TGTGCCTGGAAAGGGGGGGGGGCTGAAGCTTTCTTT.

In its sample, this clonotype was seen a few times. The chain recombines TRBV19 with TRBJ2-3; TRBD2 is a possible D gene (5 bases). The V gene's germline CDR1 is LNHDA and CDR2 SQIVND (reference sequence). With 5 bases removed from V and 5 bases from J, the gap between germline ends came to 23 bases. This CDR3 is 17 amino acids long. This CDR3 is CASSLGNGVGRVDTQYF. The CDR3, as DNA: TGTGCCAGTAGTCTCGGAAACGGGGTAGGAAGAGTAGATACGCAGTATTTT.

This sequence joins TRBV4-3 and TRBJ1-6; D is possibly TRBD1 (6 bases). V was pared by 4 bases and J by 7 bases, with 11 bases between. Germline V gives CDR1 LGHNA, CDR2 YSLEER. There are 14 residues in the CDR3. CDR3 coding DNA: TGCGCCAGCAGCCCCGGACAGCCCAATTCACCCCTCCACTTT. Translated: CASSPGQPNSPLHF.

This rearrangement joins TRBV30 to TRBJ2-3; TRBD1 might be the D (6 bases). The germline V gene encodes CDR1 GTSNPN and CDR2 SVGIG (reference sequence). CDR3 size: 11 residues. V lost 4 bases and J lost 6, with 8 bases in between. The CDR3 here is CAWKGDDTQYF. CDR3 in DNA: TGTGCCTGGAAGGGGGATGATACGCAGTATTTT.

The genes are TRBV12-3 or TRBV12-4 and TRBJ2-5; D gene uncertain. CDR3 length: 13 residues. V lost 6 bases, J lost 4 bases, and 12 bases lay in between. The chain's CDR3 is CASSWTDVETQYF. Written as DNA, the CDR3 is TGTGCCAGCAGCTGGACCGACGTAGAGACCCAGTACTTC.